These 16 T cell receptor beta chains were all obtained from the same sample, sequenced in a study of control samples from healthy donors and cancer patients. Clones were sequenced by immunoSEQ multiplex PCR, and TCRdb holds only the in-frame ones, with some missing. The sample contains about 140,000 clones, about 90% of which appear only once. The sample taken for sequencing was blood. These receptors were obtained from a man between 18 and 35 years old in good health.

V usage is TRBV9 and J usage is TRBJ2-5; 11 nucleotides line up with TRBD2. This CDR3 contains 17 residues. With V trimmed by 0 bases and J by 5 bases, 9 bases remained unmatched. CDR1 SGDLS and CDR2 YYNGEE come from the germline V gene. This CDR3 is CASSVAVAGGRRETQYF. The CDR3 DNA follows: TGTGCCAGCAGCGTAGCGGTAGCGGGGGGGCGAAGGGAGACCCAGTACTTC.

V and J are TRBV4-1 and TRBJ2-3; TRBD2 matches at 9 bases. Germline CDR1 is MGHRA and CDR2 is YSYEKL. This CDR3 comprises 16 residues. The ends lost 4 bases at V and 4 bases at J; junction bases unmatched: 9. DNA of the CDR3: TGCGCCAGCAGCCCCCGGCCAGCGGGGGGAGCAGATACGCAGTATTTT. This encodes CASSPRPAGGADTQYF.

This chain uses TRBV3-1 (or the pseudogene TRBV3-2) with TRBJ2-1; a possible D gene is TRBD1 (5 bases). This CDR3 region has 13 residues. Trimming stripped 1 base from V and 12 bases from J, with 13 bases between. Germline V gene data show CDR1 as LGHDT and CDR2 as YNNKEL (reference sequence). The CDR3 bases are TGTGCCAGCAGCCAAGCAGGGCCGATAGGGCAGTTCTTC. Translation gives CASSQAGPIGQFF.

This clone was detected many times. The rearrangement joins TRBV7-9 to TRBJ2-7; D is uncertain. Germline V gives CDR1 SEHNR, CDR2 FQNEAQ (reference sequence). The length of the CDR3 is 12 residues. The V end lost 3 bases, the J end lost 7 bases, and 10 bases lay between the germline ends. CDR3 nucleotide sequence: TGTGCCAGCAGCTTTAAGGATCGGGAGCAGTACTTC. It translates to CASSFKDREQYF.

The chain is built from TRBV4-1 and TRBJ2-2, with no clear D. Trimming removed 0 bases at V and 5 bases at J, with 7 bases between. The CDR3 is 14 residues long. The germline CDR1 and CDR2 sequences are MGHRA and YSYEKL. The CDR3 loop is CASSQDWGTGELFF. The DNA of the CDR3 is TGCGCCAGCAGCCAAGATTGGGGTACCGGGGAGCTGTTTTTT.

This chain connects TRBV29-1 to TRBJ2-7; 8 bases map to TRBD1. V shed 4 bases and J 2 bases; nucleotides not matched to a gene: 4. The CDR3 runs 13 residues. Per germline, CDR1 SQVTM and CDR2 ANQGSEA. CDR3 amino acids: CSVARTGTYEQYF. The CDR3 DNA is TGCAGCGTTGCTCGGACAGGGACCTACGAGCAGTACTTC.

The V call is TRBV15, the J call TRBJ1-2, with D possibly TRBD1 on 5 matching bases. The CDR3 loop spans 14 amino acids. V gave up 3 bases and J gave up 8 bases, with 16 bases separating them. Germline CDR1 is LNHNV and CDR2 is YYDKDF (reference sequence). The CDR3 DNA follows: TGTGCCACCAGCAGTAGTAGGGACGAGAGAGGCTACACCTTC. This translates into CATSSSRDERGYTF.

This rearrangement joins TRBV1 to TRBJ2-2; TRBD1 is taken as the D call from the table, unchecked against the DNA. TRBV1 is shown as a pseudogene. CDR3 length equals 14 residues. Here the CDR3 DNA reads TGCACCAGCACGGACGGCAGGGCGAGCGGGGAGCTGTTTTTT. Translation gives CTSTDGRASGELFF.

This sequence joins TRBV28 and TRBJ1-3; possibly TRBD1 for D (5 bases). V shed 3 bases and J shed 4 bases, with 13 bases lying between them. Per the germline V gene, CDR1 is MDHEN and CDR2 is SYDVKM. The CDR3 loop spans 15 amino acids. In DNA, the CDR3 is TGTGCCAGCAGTTTCCCCGGGGGGACCGGAAACACCATATATTTT. This encodes CASSFPGGTGNTIYF.

This chain links TRBV6-2 or TRBV6-3 with TRBJ1-5; D unresolved. V was clipped by 4 bases and J by 9 bases, with 16 bases between them. Germline V gene data show CDR1 as MNHEY and CDR2 as SVGEGT. The CDR3 is made up of 14 amino acids. This CDR3 reads CASSSSEGLGPQHF. For the CDR3, the DNA is TGTGCCAGCAGTTCTTCAGAGGGCCTAGGGCCCCAGCATTTT.

The chain employs TRBV4-2 and TRBJ2-3; TRBD2 might be the D (6 bases). V lost 0 bases, J lost 5 bases, and 15 bases lay in between. The CDR3 consists of 16 residues. Germline assignment: CDR1 LGHNA and CDR2 YNFKEQ. The CDR3: CASSQEWRGAVDTQYF. The DNA for the CDR3 is TGTGCCAGCAGCCAAGAGTGGCGCGGGGCCGTAGATACGCAGTATTTT.

This chain connects TRBV4-1 to TRBJ2-1; perhaps D is TRBD1 or TRBD2 (6 bases each). V lost 5 bases, J lost 8 bases, and 16 bases lay in between. The CDR3 covers 14 residues. Germline-derived CDR1 and CDR2 are MGHRA and YSYEKL. The CDR3 loop is CASSLRVGGHEQFF. CDR3 DNA sequence: TGCGCCAGCAGCTTAAGAGTGGGGGGCCATGAGCAGTTCTTC.

The V call is TRBV30, the J call TRBJ1-3; D gene uncertain. CDR3 length equals 13 residues. Germline lookup yields CDR1 GTSNPN and CDR2 SVGIG (reference sequence). With 0 bases removed from V and 6 bases from J, the gap between germline ends came to 9 bases. The CDR3 DNA reads TGTGCCTGGAGTGTGGGAAGGGAAAACACCATATATTTT. Translated: CAWSVGRENTIYF.

The rearrangement uses TRBV4-1 and TRBJ2-3, with D tentatively TRBD1 (5 bases). Between the trimmed V and J ends, which lost 3 bases and 4 bases, there was a span of 11 bases. The germline V gene encodes CDR1 MGHRA and CDR2 YSYEKL. The CDR3 spans 14 residues. The CDR3 sequence is CASSHLGLADTQYF. In DNA form, the CDR3 reads TGCGCCAGCAGCCATTTGGGGCTCGCAGATACGCAGTATTTT.

This chain uses TRBV7-9 with TRBJ2-2; tentatively, D is TRBD2 (5 bases). The CDR3 spans 15 residues. The germline V gene has CDR1 SEHNR and CDR2 FQNEAQ (reference sequence). The ends were cut back, 5 bases at V and 6 bases at J, with 16 bases in the middle. The CDR3: CASSPMGDRAGELFF. Written as DNA, the CDR3 is TGTGCCAGCAGCCCCATGGGAGACCGCGCCGGGGAGCTGTTTTTT.

The chain recombines TRBV6-1 with TRBJ1-2, with TRBD1 matching 11 bases. This CDR3 is built from 17 residues. The germline gives CDR1 MNHNS, CDR2 SASEGT. Trimming at V came to 4 bases and at J to 5 bases, leaving 12 bases not matched to a gene. The CDR3 spells CASSGAGQGDLGYGYTF. DNA of the CDR3: TGTGCCAGCAGTGGGGCGGGACAGGGGGACCTGGGGTATGGCTACACCTTC.